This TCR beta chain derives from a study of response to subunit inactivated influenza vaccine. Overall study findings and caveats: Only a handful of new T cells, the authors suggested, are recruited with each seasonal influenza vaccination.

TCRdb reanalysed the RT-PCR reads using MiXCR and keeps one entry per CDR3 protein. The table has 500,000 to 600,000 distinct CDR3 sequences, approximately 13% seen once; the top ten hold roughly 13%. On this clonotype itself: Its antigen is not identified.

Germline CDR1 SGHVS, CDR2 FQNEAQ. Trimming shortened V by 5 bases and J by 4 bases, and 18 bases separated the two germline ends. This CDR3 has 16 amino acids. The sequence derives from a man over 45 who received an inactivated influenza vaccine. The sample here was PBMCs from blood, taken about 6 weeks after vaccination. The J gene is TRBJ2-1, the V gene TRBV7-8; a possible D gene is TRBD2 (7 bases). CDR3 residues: CASSPSWRGRYNEQFF. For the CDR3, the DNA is TGTGCCAGCAGCCCCTCATGGCGGGGGCGATACAATGAGCAGTTCTTC.